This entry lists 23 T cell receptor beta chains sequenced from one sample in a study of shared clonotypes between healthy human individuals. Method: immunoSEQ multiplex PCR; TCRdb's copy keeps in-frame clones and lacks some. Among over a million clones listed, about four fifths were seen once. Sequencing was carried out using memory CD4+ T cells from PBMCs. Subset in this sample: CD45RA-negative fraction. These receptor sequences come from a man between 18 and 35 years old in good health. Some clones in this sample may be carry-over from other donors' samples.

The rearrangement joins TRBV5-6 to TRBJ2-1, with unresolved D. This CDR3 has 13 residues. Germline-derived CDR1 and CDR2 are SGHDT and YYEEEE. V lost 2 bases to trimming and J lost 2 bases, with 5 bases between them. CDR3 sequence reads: CASSFTAYNEQFF. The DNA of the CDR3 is TGTGCCAGCAGCTTTACTGCCTACAATGAGCAGTTCTTC.

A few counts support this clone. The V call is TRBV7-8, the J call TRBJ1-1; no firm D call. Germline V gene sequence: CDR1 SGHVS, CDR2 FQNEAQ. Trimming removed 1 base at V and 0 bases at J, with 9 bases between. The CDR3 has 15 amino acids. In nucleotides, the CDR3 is TGTGCCAGCAGCTTAGGCTCATTCATGAACACTGAAGCTTTCTTT. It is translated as CASSLGSFMNTEAFF.

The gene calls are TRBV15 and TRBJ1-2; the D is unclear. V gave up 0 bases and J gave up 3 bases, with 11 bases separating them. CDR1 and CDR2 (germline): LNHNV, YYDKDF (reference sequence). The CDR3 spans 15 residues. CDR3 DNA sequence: TGTGCCACCAGCAGAGAAGGAGGGTCCCACTATGGCTACACCTTC. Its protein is CATSREGGSHYGYTF. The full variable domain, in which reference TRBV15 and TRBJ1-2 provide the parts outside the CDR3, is DAMVIQNPRYQVTQFGKPVTLSCSQTLNHNVMYWYQQKSSQAPKLLFHYYDKDFNNEADTPDNFQSRRPNTSFCFLDIRSPGLGDTAMYLCATSREGGSHYGYTFGSGTRLTVV.

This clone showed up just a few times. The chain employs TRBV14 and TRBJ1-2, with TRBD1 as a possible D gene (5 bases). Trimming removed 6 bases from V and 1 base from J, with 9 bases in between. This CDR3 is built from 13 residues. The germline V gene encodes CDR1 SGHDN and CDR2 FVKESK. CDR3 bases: TGTGCCAGCAGTAGGGACCTTAACTATGGCTACACCTTC. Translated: CASSRDLNYGYTF. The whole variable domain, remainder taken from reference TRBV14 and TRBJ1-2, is EAGVTQFPSHSVIEKGQTVTLRCDPISGHDNLYWYRRVMGKEIKFLLHFVKESKQDESGMPNNRFLAERTGGTYSTLKVQPAELEDSGVYFCASSRDLNYGYTFGSGTRLTVV.

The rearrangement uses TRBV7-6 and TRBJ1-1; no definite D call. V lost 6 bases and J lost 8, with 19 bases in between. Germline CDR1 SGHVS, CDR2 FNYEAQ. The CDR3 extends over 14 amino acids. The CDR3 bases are TGTGCCAGCAGTAACCGGCGGACGGTAGGAGAAGCTTTCTTT. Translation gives CASSNRRTVGEAFF.

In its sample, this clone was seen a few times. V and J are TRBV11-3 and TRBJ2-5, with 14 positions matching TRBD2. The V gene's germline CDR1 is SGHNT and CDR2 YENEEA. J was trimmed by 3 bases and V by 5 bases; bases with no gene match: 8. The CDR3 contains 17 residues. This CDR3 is CASSRRLTSGGEETQYF. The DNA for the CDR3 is TGTGCCAGCAGCCGTAGACTGACTAGCGGGGGGGAAGAGACCCAGTACTTC.

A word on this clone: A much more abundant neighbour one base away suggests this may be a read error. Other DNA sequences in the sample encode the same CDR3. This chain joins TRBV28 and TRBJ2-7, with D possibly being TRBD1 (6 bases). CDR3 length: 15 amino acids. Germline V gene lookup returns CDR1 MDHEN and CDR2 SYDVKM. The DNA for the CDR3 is TGCGCCAGCACAAACAGGGCCCGTAATCCCTACGAGCAGTACTTC. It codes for CASTNRARNPYEQYF.

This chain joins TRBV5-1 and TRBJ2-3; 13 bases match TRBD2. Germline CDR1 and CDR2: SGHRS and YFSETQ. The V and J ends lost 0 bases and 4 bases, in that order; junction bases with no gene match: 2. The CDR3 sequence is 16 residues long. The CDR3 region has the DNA TGCGCCAGCAGCTTGGGGACTAGCGGGAGTTCAGATACGCAGTATTTT. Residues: CASSLGTSGSSDTQYF.

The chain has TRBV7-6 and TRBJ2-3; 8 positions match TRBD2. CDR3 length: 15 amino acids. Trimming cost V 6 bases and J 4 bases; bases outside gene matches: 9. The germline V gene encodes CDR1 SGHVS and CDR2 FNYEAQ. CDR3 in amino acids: CASSYYGRDADTQYF. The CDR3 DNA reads TGTGCCAGCAGTTATTACGGGAGGGACGCAGATACGCAGTATTTT.

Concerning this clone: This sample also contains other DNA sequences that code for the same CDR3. CDR3 in DNA: TGTGCCAGCAGTCGGAGCCTTAATGAAAAACTGTTTTTT. It yields the protein CASSRSLNEKLFF. The chain links TRBV28 to TRBJ1-4; D ambiguous. From germline, CDR1 is MDHEN and CDR2 SYDVKM. Trimming removed 5 bases at V and 4 bases at J, with 8 bases between. This CDR3 region has 13 residues.

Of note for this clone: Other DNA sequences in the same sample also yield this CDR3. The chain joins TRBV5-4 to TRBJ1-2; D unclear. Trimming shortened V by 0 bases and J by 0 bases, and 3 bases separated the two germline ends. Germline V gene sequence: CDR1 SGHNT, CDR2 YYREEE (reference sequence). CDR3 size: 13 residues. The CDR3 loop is CASSLGTNYGYTF. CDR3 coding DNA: TGTGCCAGCAGCTTGGGGACTAACTATGGCTACACCTTC.

The DNA of the CDR3 is TGTGCCAGCAGCAAGTTGCTACCCGGACAGACGGGAGAGCAGTACTTC. Translation gives CASSKLLPGQTGEQYF. The chain links TRBV7-9 to TRBJ2-7; D is possibly TRBD1 (6 bases). CDR1 and CDR2 (germline): SEHNR, FQNEAQ (reference sequence). Trimming stripped 5 bases from V and 7 bases from J, with 24 bases between. This CDR3 is 16 amino acids long.

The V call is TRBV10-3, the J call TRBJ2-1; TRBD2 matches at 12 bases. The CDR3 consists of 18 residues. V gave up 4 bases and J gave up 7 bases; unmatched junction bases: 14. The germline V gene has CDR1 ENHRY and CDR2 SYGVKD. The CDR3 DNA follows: TGTGCCATCAGTGTTTCGGCTAGCGGGAGGGCCACGGGGAATGAGCAGTTCTTC. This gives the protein CAISVSASGRATGNEQFF.

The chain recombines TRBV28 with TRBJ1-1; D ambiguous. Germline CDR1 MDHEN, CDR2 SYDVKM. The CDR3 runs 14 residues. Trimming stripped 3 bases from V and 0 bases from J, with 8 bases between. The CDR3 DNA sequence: TGTGCCAGCAGTTTCGTCGGGTTGAACACTGAAGCTTTCTTT. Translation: CASSFVGLNTEAFF.

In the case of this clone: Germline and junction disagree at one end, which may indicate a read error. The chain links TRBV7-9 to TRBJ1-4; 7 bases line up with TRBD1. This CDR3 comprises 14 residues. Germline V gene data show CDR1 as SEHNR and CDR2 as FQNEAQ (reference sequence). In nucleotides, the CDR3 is TGTGCCAGCAGCTACGGGACAGCTAACGAAAAACTGTTTTTT. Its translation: CASSYGTANEKLFF.

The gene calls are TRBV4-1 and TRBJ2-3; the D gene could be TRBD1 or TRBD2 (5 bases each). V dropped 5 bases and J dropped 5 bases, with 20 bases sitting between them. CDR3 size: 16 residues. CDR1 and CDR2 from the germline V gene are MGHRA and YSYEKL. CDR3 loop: CASSYPGAAGLDTQYF. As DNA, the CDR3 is TGCGCCAGCAGCTACCCCGGGGCGGCAGGGTTAGATACGCAGTATTTT.

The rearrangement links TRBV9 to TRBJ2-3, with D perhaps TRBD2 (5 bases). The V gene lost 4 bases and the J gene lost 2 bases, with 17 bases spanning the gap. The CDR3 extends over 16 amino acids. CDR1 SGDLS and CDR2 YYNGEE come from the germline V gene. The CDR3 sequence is CASSPLGGEFTDTQYF. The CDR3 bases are TGTGCCAGCAGCCCCCTAGGTGGGGAGTTCACAGATACGCAGTATTTT.

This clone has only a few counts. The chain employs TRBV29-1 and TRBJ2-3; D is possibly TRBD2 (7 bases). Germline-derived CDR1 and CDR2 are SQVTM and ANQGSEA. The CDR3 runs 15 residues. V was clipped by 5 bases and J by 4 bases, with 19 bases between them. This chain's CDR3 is CSVRGGTGKADTQYF. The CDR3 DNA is TGCAGCGTTAGGGGGGGGACTGGGAAGGCAGATACGCAGTATTTT.

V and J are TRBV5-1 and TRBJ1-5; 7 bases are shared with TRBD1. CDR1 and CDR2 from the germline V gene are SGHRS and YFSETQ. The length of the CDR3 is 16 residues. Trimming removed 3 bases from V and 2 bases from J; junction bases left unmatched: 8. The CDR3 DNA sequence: TGCGCCAGCAGCTCCGTGGGACAGCAACGCAATCAGCCCCAGCATTTT. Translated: CASSSVGQQRNQPQHF.

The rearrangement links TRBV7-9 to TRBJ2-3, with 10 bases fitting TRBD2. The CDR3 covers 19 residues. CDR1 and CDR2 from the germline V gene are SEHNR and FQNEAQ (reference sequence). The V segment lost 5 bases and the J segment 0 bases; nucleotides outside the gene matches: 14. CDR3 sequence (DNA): TGTGCCAGCAGCCCCCTGCTCGGACTAGCGGTTTCGAGCACAGATACGCAGTATTTT. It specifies CASSPLLGLAVSSTDTQYF.

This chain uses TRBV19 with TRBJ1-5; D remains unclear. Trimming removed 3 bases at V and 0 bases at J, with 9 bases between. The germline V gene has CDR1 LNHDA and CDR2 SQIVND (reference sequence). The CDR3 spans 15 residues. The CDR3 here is CASSIEQYSNQPQHF. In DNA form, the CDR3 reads TGTGCCAGTAGTATCGAGCAGTATAGCAATCAGCCCCAGCATTTT.

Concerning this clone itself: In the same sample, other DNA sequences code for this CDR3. CDR3 in amino acids: CASSSQETQYF. CDR3 nucleotide sequence: TGTGCCAGCAGCTCCCAAGAGACCCAGTACTTC. This chain uses TRBV5-6 with TRBJ2-5, with D hard to call. The CDR3 runs to 11 residues. V shed 3 bases and J shed 1 base, with 1 base lying between them. Per germline, CDR1 SGHDT and CDR2 YYEEEE.

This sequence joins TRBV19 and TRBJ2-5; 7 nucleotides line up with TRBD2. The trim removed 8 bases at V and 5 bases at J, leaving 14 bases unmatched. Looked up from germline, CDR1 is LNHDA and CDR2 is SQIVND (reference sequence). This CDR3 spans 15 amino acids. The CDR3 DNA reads TGTGCCAGTCAGCGAAACTGGGGGGGGACTGAGACCCAGTACTTC. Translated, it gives CASQRNWGGTETQYF.